Listed below are T cell receptor beta chains from one sample, sequenced in a study of T cell responses to AZD1222 COVID-19 vaccine. Sequenced by immunoSEQ multiplex PCR; TCRdb stores in-frame clones only, minus some. This table has over 130,000 clones, 91% appearing once. The source was peripheral blood, collected 28 days after the second dose of the MenACWY control vaccine. These receptor sequences come from an adult who received the MenACWY meningococcal vaccine as a control. CDR3s include the opening cysteine and the closing phenylalanine or tryptophan. The D gene is left open where the match is weak. Clone size appears in some rows only: once, few, many, or a class for an expanded clone.

CDR3nt: TGTGCCAGTAGTATATACCCCACGACAGGTTTGGAAAACATTCAGTACTTC
CDR3aa: CASSIYPTTGLENIQYF
d_gene: NA
j_gene: TRBJ2-4
v_gene: TRBV19
abundance: once

CDR3nt: TGTGCCAGCAGACCGGGACAACGAGAGACCCAGTACTTC
CDR3aa: CASRPGQRETQYF
d_gene: NA
j_gene: TRBJ2-5
v_gene: TRBV7-2
abundance: NA

CDR3nt: TGCGCCAGCAGCTTGGAGGCAGGGGTATTTGAAAAACTGTTTTTT
CDR3aa: CASSLEAGVFEKLFF
d_gene: NA
j_gene: TRBJ1-4
v_gene: TRBV5-1
abundance: NA

CDR3nt: TGTGCCAGCAGTCTACGGGGGGGCCCGGGAAGCAATCAGCCCCAGCATTTT
CDR3aa: CASSLRGGPGSNQPQHF
d_gene: NA
j_gene: TRBJ1-5
v_gene: TRBV2
abundance: NA

CDR3nt: TGTGCCAGCAGCCCAGGGGGCTTGTCTGAAAAACTGTTTTTT
CDR3aa: CASSPGGLSEKLFF
d_gene: TRBD1
j_gene: TRBJ1-4
v_gene: TRBV7-8
abundance: NA

CDR3nt: TGCGCCAGCAGCCATGGTGACAACACTGAAGCTTTCTTT
CDR3aa: CASSHGDNTEAFF
d_gene: NA
j_gene: TRBJ1-1
v_gene: TRBV4-3
abundance: NA

CDR3nt: TGTGCCACGTGGACGGCTCAAGAGACCCAGTACTTC
CDR3aa: CATWTAQETQYF
d_gene: NA
j_gene: TRBJ2-5
v_gene: TRBV6-5
abundance: NA

CDR3nt: TGTGCCAGCAGCCTCACCAAGGGGGCGGATGAGCAGTTCTTC
CDR3aa: CASSLTKGADEQFF
d_gene: TRBD1
j_gene: TRBJ2-1
v_gene: TRBV7-2
abundance: NA

CDR3nt: TGCGCCAGCAGCCGGGGACAGCAAGAGACCCAGTACTTC
CDR3aa: CASSRGQQETQYF
d_gene: TRBD1
j_gene: TRBJ2-5
v_gene: TRBV5-1
abundance: NA

CDR3nt: TGTGCCAGCAGTTTTATTCTAGCGGGAGGGCCTTTGGGGGAGCAGTACTTC
CDR3aa: CASSFILAGGPLGEQYF
d_gene: TRBD2
j_gene: TRBJ2-7
v_gene: TRBV28
abundance: NA

CDR3nt: TGCAGCGTTGATTCTTCTCGCGGGGCCCTTCGCAATGAGCAGTTCTTC
CDR3aa: CSVDSSRGALRNEQFF
d_gene: NA
j_gene: TRBJ2-1
v_gene: TRBV29-1
abundance: NA

CDR3nt: TGTGCCAGCAGTACTCGGGACATCGGATACAATGAGCAGTTCTTC
CDR3aa: CASSTRDIGYNEQFF
d_gene: NA
j_gene: TRBJ2-1
v_gene: TRBV6-5
abundance: NA

CDR3nt: TGTGCCAGCAGTCGCGGGGGGCGCGAGCAGTACTTC
CDR3aa: CASSRGGREQYF
d_gene: TRBD2
j_gene: TRBJ2-7
v_gene: TRBV5-4
abundance: NA

CDR3nt: TGTGCCAGCAGCCACGGACTAGCGGGATTGAATGAGCAGTTCTTC
CDR3aa: CASSHGLAGLNEQFF
d_gene: TRBD2
j_gene: TRBJ2-1
v_gene: TRBV3-1/TRBV3-2
abundance: NA

CDR3nt: TGTGCCAGCAGTAGAGGGGGTGATTGGGCAAATCAGCCCCAGCATTTT
CDR3aa: CASSRGGDWANQPQHF
d_gene: NA
j_gene: TRBJ1-5
v_gene: TRBV9
abundance: NA

CDR3nt: TGTGCCAGCAGCCCTATAGGGGGGGGACTAGCCAATGAGCAGTTCTTC
CDR3aa: CASSPIGGGLANEQFF
d_gene: TRBD2
j_gene: TRBJ2-1
v_gene: TRBV7-2
abundance: NA

CDR3nt: TGTGCCTGGACAGGGGGCGACTATGGCTACACCTTC
CDR3aa: CAWTGGDYGYTF
d_gene: TRBD1
j_gene: TRBJ1-2
v_gene: TRBV30
abundance: NA

CDR3nt: TGTGCCAGCGGGCGACAGAGCTACAATGAGCAGTTCTTC
CDR3aa: CASGRQSYNEQFF
d_gene: NA
j_gene: TRBJ2-1
v_gene: TRBV28
abundance: NA

CDR3nt: TGTGCCACCAGTGATGGAGGCTGTGAAAAACTGTTTTTT
CDR3aa: CATSDGGCEKLFF
d_gene: NA
j_gene: TRBJ1-4
v_gene: TRBV24-1
abundance: NA

CDR3nt: TGTGCCAGCAGCGATGGGGCGCCTTATGAAAAACTGTTTTTT
CDR3aa: CASSDGAPYEKLFF
d_gene: NA
j_gene: TRBJ1-4
v_gene: TRBV11-2
abundance: once

CDR3nt: TGCGCCAGCAGCCAAGATTTACAGTTCTCTGGAAACACCATATATTTT
CDR3aa: CASSQDLQFSGNTIYF
d_gene: NA
j_gene: TRBJ1-3
v_gene: TRBV4-3
abundance: NA

CDR3nt: TGTGCCAGCAGTTACGGAAACTATGGCTACACCTTC
CDR3aa: CASSYGNYGYTF
d_gene: NA
j_gene: TRBJ1-2
v_gene: TRBV6-5
abundance: NA

CDR3nt: TGTGCCAGCAGCTCTTTTACGGTCCCCTACGAGCAGTACTTC
CDR3aa: CASSSFTVPYEQYF
d_gene: NA
j_gene: TRBJ2-7
v_gene: TRBV7-9
abundance: NA

CDR3nt: TGTGCCACCAGCAGCCCCGGGACAGGCCGCACCGGGGAGCTGTTTTTT
CDR3aa: CATSSPGTGRTGELFF
d_gene: TRBD1
j_gene: TRBJ2-2
v_gene: TRBV15
abundance: NA

CDR3nt: TGCGCCAGCAGCTTGGAAGGTCAGGGGCTCACTGAAGCTTTCTTT
CDR3aa: CASSLEGQGLTEAFF
d_gene: NA
j_gene: TRBJ1-1
v_gene: TRBV5-1
abundance: NA

CDR3nt: TGTGCCAGCAGCTGGGGGGACTTTAGCAATCAGCCCCAGCATTTT
CDR3aa: CASSWGDFSNQPQHF
d_gene: NA
j_gene: TRBJ1-5
v_gene: TRBV28
abundance: NA

CDR3nt: TGCAGCGTTCGGCAGGGGGACACTGAAGCTTTCTTT
CDR3aa: CSVRQGDTEAFF
d_gene: TRBD1
j_gene: TRBJ1-1
v_gene: TRBV29-1
abundance: once

CDR3nt: TGTGCCAGCAGTTCGCCGGGGGGACTAGCTGCCACCTACGAGCAGTACTTC
CDR3aa: CASSSPGGLAATYEQYF
d_gene: TRBD2
j_gene: TRBJ2-7
v_gene: TRBV28
abundance: NA

CDR3nt: TGTGCCAGTAGTTTTACGGCGGACCTCTATGGCTACACCTTC
CDR3aa: CASSFTADLYGYTF
d_gene: NA
j_gene: TRBJ1-2
v_gene: TRBV19
abundance: NA

CDR3nt: TGTGCCATCAGTGAGTCTGGACAGGGGGCGTATGAAAAACTGTTTTTT
CDR3aa: CAISESGQGAYEKLFF
d_gene: TRBD1
j_gene: TRBJ1-4
v_gene: TRBV10-3
abundance: NA

CDR3nt: TGTGCCAGCAGCACTCAGGGGAATGGCTATGGCTACACCTTC
CDR3aa: CASSTQGNGYGYTF
d_gene: NA
j_gene: TRBJ1-2
v_gene: TRBV5-6
abundance: NA

CDR3nt: TGCGCCAGCAGTACTAGCGGGGGGCAATACAATGAGCAGTTCTTC
CDR3aa: CASSTSGGQYNEQFF
d_gene: TRBD2
j_gene: TRBJ2-1
v_gene: TRBV5-1
abundance: NA

CDR3nt: TGCAGTGCTAGTCGAACCATGAACACTGAAGCTTTCTTT
CDR3aa: CSASRTMNTEAFF
d_gene: NA
j_gene: TRBJ1-1
v_gene: TRBV20-1
abundance: NA

CDR3nt: TGTGCTAGTGGTTCCCCAGAGAGCGATAGCAATCAGCCCCAGCATTTT
CDR3aa: CASGSPESDSNQPQHF
d_gene: NA
j_gene: TRBJ1-5
v_gene: TRBV12-5
abundance: NA

CDR3nt: TGTGCCAGCAGTTCTAGCGGGGGGGCGGCCTATGGCTACACCTTC
CDR3aa: CASSSSGGAAYGYTF
d_gene: NA
j_gene: TRBJ1-2
v_gene: TRBV28
abundance: NA

CDR3nt: TGCAGCGTAACAGGGGGCAGGGGCACTGAAGCTTTCTTT
CDR3aa: CSVTGGRGTEAFF
d_gene: TRBD1
j_gene: TRBJ1-1
v_gene: TRBV29-1
abundance: NA

CDR3nt: TGTGCCAGTAGCTCGCGCGGGGGTTCAGGGAATCAGCCCCAGCATTTT
CDR3aa: CASSSRGGSGNQPQHF
d_gene: NA
j_gene: TRBJ1-5
v_gene: TRBV19
abundance: NA